The sequence of this TCR beta chain was determined in a study of vaccination effects on CD4 cells after COVID-19. Comment on this clone: Its antigen is unknown.

Regarding the study as a whole: Cross-reactivity toward common cold coronaviruses was confined to only 1 of 255 vaccine-induced clones in healthy vaccinees. The study got few convalescent patients and did not collect any early post-infection timepoints.

CDR1 SGDLS and CDR2 YYNGEE come from the germline V gene. This CDR3 is built from 16 residues. V shed 2 bases and J 2 bases; nucleotides not matched to a gene: 5. Libraries were prepared by immunoSEQ multiplex PCR; TCRdb keeps only in-frame clonotypes and omits some of them. Altogether about 37,000 clones are present, 66% being singletons, with the ten largest covering more than 13%. After expansion with viral peptide pools in the ViraFEST assay, antigen-specific CD4+ T cells were sequenced. After more than 9 days in culture, the CD4+ T cells were isolated. Vaccine recipients lacked prior SARS-CoV-2 infection and had negative nucleocapsid antibodies. Wells containing a few million PBMC each were cultured with 10 IU/ml IL-2 and 8 to 10 ug/ml peptides.

This specimen was CD4+ T cells from PBMCs cultured with HCoV-OC43 spike peptides, taken before COVID-19 vaccination. Subset indicated: HCoV-OC43 spike overlapping peptide pool stimulation. The clonotype originates from a human donor who received a COVID-19 vaccine. J is TRBJ2-2 and V is TRBV9, with 8 bases aligning to TRBD2. CDR3 region: CASSVSGSVNTGELFF. The CDR3 region has the DNA TGTGCCAGCAGCGTCAGCGGGAGTGTTAACACCGGGGAGCTGTTTTTT.